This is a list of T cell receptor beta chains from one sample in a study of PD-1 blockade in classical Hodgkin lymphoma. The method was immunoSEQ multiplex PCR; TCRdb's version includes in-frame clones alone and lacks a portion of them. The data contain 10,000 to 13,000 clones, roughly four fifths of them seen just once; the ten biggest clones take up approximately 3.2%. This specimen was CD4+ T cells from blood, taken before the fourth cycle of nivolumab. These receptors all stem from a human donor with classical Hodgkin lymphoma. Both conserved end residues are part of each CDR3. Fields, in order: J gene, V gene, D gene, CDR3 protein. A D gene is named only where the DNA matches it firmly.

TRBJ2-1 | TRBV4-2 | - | CASSQGRYDEQFF
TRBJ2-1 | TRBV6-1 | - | CASSPDGLQQFF
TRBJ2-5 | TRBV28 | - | CASGVLWAETQYF
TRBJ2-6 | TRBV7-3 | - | CASSFSHKPSGANVLTF
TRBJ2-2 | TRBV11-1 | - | CASSHIRSGDPGELFF
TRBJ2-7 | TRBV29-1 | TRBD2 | CSVQAGGGLIVEQYF
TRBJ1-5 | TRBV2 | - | CASAGRINQPQHF
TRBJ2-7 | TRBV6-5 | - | CASSLGTHSYEQYF
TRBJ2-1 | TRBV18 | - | CASSLKTSKGEQFF
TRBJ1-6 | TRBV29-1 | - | CSARTENYNSPLHF
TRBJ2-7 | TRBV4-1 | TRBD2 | CASSQTGTSGYEQYF
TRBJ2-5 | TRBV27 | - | CASGDHAETQYF
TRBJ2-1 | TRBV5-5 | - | CASKLQVTDEQFF
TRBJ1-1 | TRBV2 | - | CASSVFGAGVPAEAFF
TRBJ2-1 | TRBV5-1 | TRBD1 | CASSWAQGANNEQFF
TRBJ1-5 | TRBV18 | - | CASSYRVSNQPQHF
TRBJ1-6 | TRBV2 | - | CASRPPTGFGSPLHF
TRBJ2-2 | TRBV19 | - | CASSPTLNTGELFF
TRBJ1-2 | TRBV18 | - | CASSRRGDGYTF
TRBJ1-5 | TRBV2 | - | CASSDRVANQPQHF
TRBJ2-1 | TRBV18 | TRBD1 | CASSPPIYTGTGIDNEQFF
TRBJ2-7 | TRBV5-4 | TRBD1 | CASSPYGQDGYEQYF
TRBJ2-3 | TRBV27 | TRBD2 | CASSQLAGASALTQYF
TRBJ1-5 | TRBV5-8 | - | CASSAGAGPYSNQPQHF
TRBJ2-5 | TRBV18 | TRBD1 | CASSPPGQGGETQYF
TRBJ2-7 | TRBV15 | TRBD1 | CATSRDRDRGLVEQYF
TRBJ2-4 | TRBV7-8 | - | CASSLGGHAKNIQYF
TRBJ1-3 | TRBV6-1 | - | CASSEVRGNTIYF
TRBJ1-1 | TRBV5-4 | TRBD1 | CASSFSYWTGTGTEAFF
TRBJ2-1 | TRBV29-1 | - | CSVVRAQGGEQFF
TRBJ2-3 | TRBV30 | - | CAWSNSDPTDTQYF